Listed below are T cell receptor beta chains from one sample, sequenced in a study of regulatory T cells in long-lasting Graves disease. TCRdb recomputed calls from the multiplex PCR reads with MiXCR, one row per CDR3 protein. This sample yields 500,000 or so distinct CDR3 sequences, of which about 16% are seen a single time; around 25% belongs to the top ten. A further study also used this sample, focusing on T cells in Graves' hyperthyroidism and ophthalmopathy.

Material: peripheral blood mononuclear cells (PBMCs), obtained at new diagnosis, from a patient treated with antithyroid drugs. The receptors come from a woman aged 40-60 years with Graves disease. The CDR3 runs from the conserved cysteine through the conserved F or W. A D gene is named only where the DNA matches it firmly. Clone size appears in some rows only: once, few, many, or a class for an expanded clone.

V	J	size	D	CDR3
TRBV7-2	TRBJ2-5	.	TRBD2	CASSTRLAGGLSETQYF
TRBV11-3	TRBJ1-4	many	.	CASSLVADSPATNEKLFF
TRBV7-3	TRBJ2-7	.	.	CASSPLRQSYEQYF
TRBV6-5	TRBJ1-1	.	.	CASSYEGPLYTEAFF
TRBV30	TRBJ2-7	few	.	CAWSPGGTAEQYF
TRBV12-3/TRBV12-4	TRBJ1-6	few	.	CASKLDSSLRFSYNSPLHF
TRBV6-9	TRBJ1-5	.	.	CASSYLGQGKDQPQHF
TRBV6-1	TRBJ1-4	.	TRBD1	CASRTTGDNEELFF
TRBV20-1	TRBJ1-5	many	.	CSAFQGQGQPQHF
TRBV7-2	TRBJ1-4	.	.	CASRRQRWFDEKLFF
TRBV6-5	TRBJ2-3	many	TRBD2	CASSYLVRLAVSTDTQYF
TRBV12-5	TRBJ2-7	.	.	CASGFGHAAHYEQYF
TRBV12-5	TRBJ2-3	few	TRBD2	CASGLSKTSGGVTDTQYF
TRBV11-2	TRBJ1-2	many	.	CASTSQGGYGGYTF
TRBV28	TRBJ2-3	few	.	CASSDQGTDTQYF
TRBV6-5	TRBJ1-3	once	.	CASSSPHFSGNTIYF
TRBV19	TRBJ2-1	.	TRBD2	CASTAPGAGGNNEQFF